This T cell receptor beta chain was identified during a study of cytomegalovirus exposure and HLA in healthy donors. Some clones are missing from TCRdb's copy, which holds only in-frame ones; the method was immunoSEQ multiplex PCR. The table has some 260,000 clones, 90% seen once. As concerns this clone: As yet, its antigen is unknown.

General study results and limits: CMV antigen specificity was confirmed in vitro for three CMV-associated chains. In the approximately 120 validation repertoires, a later analysis found that first-cohort TCR clusters tended to co-occur. Altogether, around 160 TCR beta chains were recorded as cytomegalovirus-associated. Reported results showed that the classifier diagnosed cytomegalovirus status with high specificity and sensitivity.

The CDR3 has 14 residues. Trimming at V came to 8 bases and at J to 11 bases, leaving 10 bases not matched to a gene. CDR1 MNHEY and CDR2 SMNVEV come from the germline V gene (reference sequence). The J gene is TRBJ2-1, the V gene TRBV27, with 12 bases fitting TRBD1. The TCR originated in a woman between 25 and 40 years old in good health and CMV-seronegative. Sequenced: PBMCs. CDR3 in amino acids: CASFSPGQGAQQFF. CDR3 DNA sequence: TGTGCCAGCTTCTCTCCGGGACAGGGGGCGCAGCAGTTCTTC.